This T cell receptor beta chain stems from a study of T cells in Graves' hyperthyroidism and ophthalmopathy. Findings of the study overall: Median prediction lead before ophthalmopathy onset was 5 to 7.5 months with the model. Stable hyperthyroidism and ophthalmopathy were separated using 13 V-J signatures.

Used for diagnoses were clinical symptoms, serum thyroxine and TRAb, thyroid ultrasound and orbital computed tomography. The PBMCs had their origin in 7.5 to 10 ml of fresh peripheral blood. RNA transcripts provided the source from which TCR beta CDR3 regions were amplified. HTBI primers drove first-round RT-PCR of the TCR CDR3. Each CDR3 protein gets one entry after TCRdb re-called the multiplex PCR reads with MiXCR. The sample has about 460,000 distinct CDR3 sequences, under 25% seen once. As for this clonotype: The antigen is not known.

Germline assignment: CDR1 SGHRS and CDR2 YFSETQ. The CDR3 runs to 20 residues. The junction had 22 bases not matched to a gene; V was cut back by 4 bases and J by 2 bases. This receptor was identified in a woman aged 65 to 85 with Graves' ophthalmopathy. Input material: blood. The V gene is TRBV5-1, the J gene TRBJ2-3; TRBD2 matches 7 bases. DNA for the CDR3: TGCGCCAGCAGCGCTCTCTGGCCCGTTCGGCGGGAGTATTACACAGATACGCAGTATTTT. It yields the protein CASSALWPVRREYYTDTQYF.